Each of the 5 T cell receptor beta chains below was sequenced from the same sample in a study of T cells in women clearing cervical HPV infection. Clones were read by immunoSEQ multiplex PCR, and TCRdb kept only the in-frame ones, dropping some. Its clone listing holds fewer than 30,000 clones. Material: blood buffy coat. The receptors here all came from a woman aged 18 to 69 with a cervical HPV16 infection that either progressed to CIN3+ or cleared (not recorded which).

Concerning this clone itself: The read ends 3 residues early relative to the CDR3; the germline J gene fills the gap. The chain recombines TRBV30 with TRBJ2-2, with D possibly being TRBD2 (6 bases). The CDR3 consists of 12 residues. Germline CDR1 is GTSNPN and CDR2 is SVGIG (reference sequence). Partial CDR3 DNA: TGTGCCTGGAGTGTAGGCGGGGAAAAG. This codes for CAWSVGGEK. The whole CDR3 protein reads CAWSVGGEKLFF.

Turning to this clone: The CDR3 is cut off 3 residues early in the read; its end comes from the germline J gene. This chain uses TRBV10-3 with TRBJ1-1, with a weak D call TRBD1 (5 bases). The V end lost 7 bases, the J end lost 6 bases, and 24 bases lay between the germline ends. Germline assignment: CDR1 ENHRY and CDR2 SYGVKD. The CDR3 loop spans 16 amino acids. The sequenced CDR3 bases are TGTGCCATCACCCGGGGGGGAGGGGATGTATCGGCTGAA. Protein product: CAITRGGGDVSAE. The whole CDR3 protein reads CAITRGGGDVSAEAFF.

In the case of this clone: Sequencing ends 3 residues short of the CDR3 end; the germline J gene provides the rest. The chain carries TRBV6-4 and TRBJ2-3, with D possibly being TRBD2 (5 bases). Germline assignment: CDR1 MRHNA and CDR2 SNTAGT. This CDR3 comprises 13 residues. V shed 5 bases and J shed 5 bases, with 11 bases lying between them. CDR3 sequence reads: CASSSDSRDTQYF. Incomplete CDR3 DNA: TGTGCCAGCAGTTCGGACTCTCGAGATACG.

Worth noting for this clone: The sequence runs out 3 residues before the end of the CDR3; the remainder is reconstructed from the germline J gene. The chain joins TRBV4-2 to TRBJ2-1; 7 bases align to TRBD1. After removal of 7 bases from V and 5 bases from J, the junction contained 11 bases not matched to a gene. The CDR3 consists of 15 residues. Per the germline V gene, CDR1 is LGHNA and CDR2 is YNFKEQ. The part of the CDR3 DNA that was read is TGTGCCAGCAACCCGGGACAGCTCTTTAACAATGAG. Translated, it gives CASNPGQLFNNE. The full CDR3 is CASNPGQLFNNEQFF.

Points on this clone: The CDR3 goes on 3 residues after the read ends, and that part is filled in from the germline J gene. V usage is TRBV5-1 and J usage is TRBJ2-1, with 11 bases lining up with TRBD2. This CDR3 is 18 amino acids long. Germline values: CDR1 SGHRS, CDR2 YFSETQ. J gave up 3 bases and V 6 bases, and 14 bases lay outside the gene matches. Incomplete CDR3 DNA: TGCGCCAGCACGCCCCATCCTAGCGGGGGGCGCTTCTACAATGAG. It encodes CASTPHPSGGRFYNE. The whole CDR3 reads CASTPHPSGGRFYNEQFF.